The clone carrying this T cell receptor beta chain was observed many times. The target antigen is unknown. Generated by immunoSEQ multiplex PCR, the TCRdb table keeps only in-frame clones and is missing some. The table has 400,000 or so clones, less than 90% seen once. The treatment here: about 20 received Ad26.COV2.S at low or high dose, single or two shots; about 5 received placebo; per-sample allocation not given. It was on day 63 after the first vaccine or placebo injection that samples were taken. This specimen comes from a study of Ad26.COV2.S vaccination and SARS-CoV-2 variants. Overall study findings and caveats: Ad26.COV2.S recipients had broader spike-specific TCRs (P = 0.0014). Reports say spike-specific CD8+ and CD4+ T cell responses covered substantial breadth after vaccination.

In germline, CDR1 is MGHRA, CDR2 YSYEKL. Trimming left V 0 bases short and J 2 bases short, with 13 bases between. CDR3 length equals 17 residues. This receptor was identified in a person between 18 and 65 years old who received the Ad26.COV2.S COVID-19 vaccine or a placebo. The material was peripheral blood, obtained in a trial of Ad26.COV2.S vaccine versus placebo. V gene TRBV4-1 combines with J gene TRBJ1-4; D is uncertain. The CDR3, as DNA: TGCGCCAGCAGCCAAGACAGGTCAGGAGCGACTAATGAAAAACTGTTTTTT. Its protein product is CASSQDRSGATNEKLFF.